This TCR beta chain emerged from a study of T-cell reconstitution after alpha-beta-depleted transplantation in children. In this sample, this clonotype turned up many times. Unique molecular identifiers were incorporated into the prepared TCRbeta library. TCRdb re-called the PCR reads through MiXCR, storing one row per CDR3 protein. The sample holds 200,000 to 250,000 distinct CDR3 sequences, less than 9% seen once. Germline values: CDR1 LGHNA, CDR2 YSLEER. V gave up 3 bases and J gave up 16 bases; unmatched junction bases: 8. The CDR3 runs 12 residues. The V call is TRBV4-3, the J call TRBJ1-4; TRBD1 matches at 7 bases. This sample comprised PBMCs, mostly from graft donor cells, obtained 180 days after TCRalphabeta/CD19-depleted stem cell transplant. This sequence originates from a male patient younger than 18 who had a stem cell transplant for acute lymphoblastic leukemia, so the T cells may come from the graft donor. In nucleotides, the CDR3 is TGCGCCAGCAGCCACGAACCGGGACAGCGGTTTTTT. Its protein is CASSHEPGQRFF.